The 11 T cell receptor beta chains below all came from one sample that was sequenced in a study of shared clonotypes between healthy human individuals. The method was immunoSEQ multiplex PCR; TCRdb's version includes in-frame clones alone and lacks a portion of them. This table has approximately 2,000,000 clones, roughly 92% appearing once. The sample taken for sequencing was naive CD4+ T cells from PBMCs. Noted subset: CD45RA+ positively selected. These receptors all come from a man aged 18 to 30 in good health. Some clones in this sample may be carry-over from other donors' samples.

This chain uses TRBV7-2 with TRBJ2-6; D unclear. The CDR3 length is 16 residues. Germline V gene sequence: CDR1 SGHTA, CDR2 FQGNSA. Trimming removed 1 base at V and 4 bases at J, with 11 bases between. DNA of the CDR3: TGTGCCAGCAGCTTAGTGTTTGGGATCGGGGCCAACGTCCTGACTTTC. It yields the protein CASSLVFGIGANVLTF.

The chain uses TRBV5-6 and TRBJ2-7, with D perhaps matching TRBD2 (5 bases). The CDR3 covers 13 residues. Germline loops: CDR1 SGHDT, CDR2 YYEEEE. V dropped 3 bases and J dropped 3 bases, with 10 bases sitting between them. CDR3 in amino acids: CASSSLGVYEQYF. CDR3 DNA sequence: TGTGCCAGCAGCTCCCTCGGGGTCTACGAGCAGTACTTC. Looking up the rest from reference TRBV5-6 and TRBJ2-7 gives the full variable domain: DAGVTQSPTHLIKTRGQQVTLRCSPKSGHDTVSWYQQALGQGPQFIFQYYEEEERQRGNFPDRFSGHQFPNYSSELNVNALLLGDSALYLCASSSLGVYEQYFGPGTRLTVT.

The genes are TRBV4-1 and TRBJ2-2, with D perhaps being TRBD1 or TRBD2 (6 bases each). V lost 2 bases to trimming and J lost 11 bases, with 15 bases between them. Germline assignment: CDR1 MGHRA and CDR2 YSYEKL. The CDR3 loop spans 14 amino acids. CDR3 nucleotide sequence: TGCGCCAGCAGCCAACCGCTTCGGGGGACAGAGCTGTTTTTT. Protein: CASSQPLRGTELFF.

The chain has TRBV28 and TRBJ2-7, with TRBD2 matching over 7 bases. J was trimmed by 2 bases and V by 6 bases; bases with no gene match: 10. The CDR3 runs to 15 residues. CDR1 MDHEN and CDR2 SYDVKM come from the germline V gene. The CDR3 nucleotides read TGTGCCAGCAGCGCCCACGGCGGGGGAACCTACGAGCAGTACTTC. Translating it yields CASSAHGGGTYEQYF.

The chain is built from TRBV28 and TRBJ2-7; D is possibly TRBD2 (5 bases). The CDR3 covers 15 residues. Germline V gives CDR1 MDHEN, CDR2 SYDVKM. Trimming took off 8 bases at V and 4 bases at J, with 21 bases between the two ends. In nucleotides, the CDR3 is TGTGCCAGCTCACCGGGGAGCCAGAGGGTTTACGAGCAGTACTTC. Translation gives CASSPGSQRVYEQYF.

J is TRBJ1-5 and V is TRBV19, with 8 bases identical to TRBD1. V trimming: 3 bases; J trimming: 6 bases; junction bases outside the gene matches: 13. The CDR3 sequence is 17 residues long. Germline values: CDR1 LNHDA, CDR2 SQIVND (reference sequence). CDR3 residues: CASSIGRQGRGGQPQHF. The CDR3 DNA reads TGTGCCAGTAGTATCGGCCGACAGGGGCGAGGTGGTCAGCCCCAGCATTTT.

This chain uses TRBV5-4 with TRBJ2-7; possibly TRBD1 or TRBD2 for D (5 bases each). The CDR3 consists of 16 residues. The germline V gene encodes CDR1 SGHNT and CDR2 YYREEE (reference sequence). V gave up 0 bases and J gave up 0 bases, with 13 bases separating them. CDR3 sequence (DNA): TGTGCCAGCAGCTTGGATGGTGGGACCAACTCCTACGAGCAGTACTTC. Its translation is CASSLDGGTNSYEQYF.

The rearrangement links TRBV15 to TRBJ2-7; D might be TRBD1 (5 bases). V lost 1 base, J lost 6 bases, and 7 bases lay in between. Germline CDR1 LNHNV, CDR2 YYDKDF (reference sequence). This CDR3 spans 12 amino acids. Here the CDR3 DNA reads TGTGCCACCAGCAGAGCAGGGTTCGAGCAGTACTTC. Protein sequence: CATSRAGFEQYF.

V gene TRBV18 combines with J gene TRBJ2-1, with a tentative D call TRBD2 (6 bases). CDR3 length: 13 amino acids. Germline V gives CDR1 KGHSH, CDR2 LQKENI. Trimming removed 1 base from V and 7 bases from J, with 8 bases in between. The CDR3 protein is CASSPRLGNEQFF. As DNA, the CDR3 is TGTGCCAGCTCACCACGACTAGGGAATGAGCAGTTCTTC.

The chain is built from TRBV5-5 and TRBJ2-7, with D maybe TRBD1 (5 bases). V was shortened by 0 bases and J by 1 base, with 8 bases between the two germline ends. Germline lookup yields CDR1 SGHKS and CDR2 YYEKEE (reference sequence). The CDR3 is made up of 14 amino acids. In DNA, the CDR3 is TGTGCCAGCAGCTTGGTTGCAGGGTCCTACGAGCAGTACTTC. It specifies CASSLVAGSYEQYF.

The chain couples TRBV28 to TRBJ1-1; 8 bases fit TRBD1. CDR3 length equals 13 residues. Germline CDR1 reads MDHEN; CDR2 reads SYDVKM. The junction had 7 bases not matched to a gene; V was cut back by 3 bases and J by 10 bases. CDR3 sequence reads: CASSFPHRGGAFF. The CDR3 DNA follows: TGTGCCAGCAGTTTTCCCCACAGGGGGGGAGCTTTCTTT.